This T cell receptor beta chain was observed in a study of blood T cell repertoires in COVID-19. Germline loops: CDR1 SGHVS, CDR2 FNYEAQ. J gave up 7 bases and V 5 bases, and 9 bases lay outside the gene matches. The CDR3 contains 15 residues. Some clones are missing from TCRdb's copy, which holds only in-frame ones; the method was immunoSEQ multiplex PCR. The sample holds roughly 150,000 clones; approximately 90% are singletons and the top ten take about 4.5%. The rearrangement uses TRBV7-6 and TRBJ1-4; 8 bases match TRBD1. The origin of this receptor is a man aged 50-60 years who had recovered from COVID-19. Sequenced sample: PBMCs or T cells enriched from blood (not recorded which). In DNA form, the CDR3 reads TGTGCCAGCAGCGCCATGGACAGGGAAGGTGAAAAACTGTTTTTT. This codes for CASSAMDREGEKLFF.